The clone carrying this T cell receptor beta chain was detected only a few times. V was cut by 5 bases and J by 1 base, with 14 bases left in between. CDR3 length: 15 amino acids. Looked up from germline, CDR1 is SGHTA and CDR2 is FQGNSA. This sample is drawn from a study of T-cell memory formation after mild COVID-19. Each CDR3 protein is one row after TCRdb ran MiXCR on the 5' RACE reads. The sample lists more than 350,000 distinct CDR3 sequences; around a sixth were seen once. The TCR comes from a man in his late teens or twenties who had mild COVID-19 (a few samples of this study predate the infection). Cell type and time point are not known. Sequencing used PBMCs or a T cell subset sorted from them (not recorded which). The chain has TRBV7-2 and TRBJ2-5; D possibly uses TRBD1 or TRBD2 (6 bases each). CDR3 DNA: TGTGCCAGCAGCCCCCCGGGGGCTCTCCAAGAGACCCAGTACTTC. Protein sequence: CASSPPGALQETQYF.